The 13 T cell receptor beta chains given below trace back to one sample, sequenced in a study of T cell repertoires in cytomegalovirus infection. TCRdb passed the reads through MiXCR, listing each CDR3 protein once. The sample has about 130,000 distinct CDR3 sequences; 20% to 30% are singletons. These receptors have no identified antigens. The specimen sequenced was PBMCs, sequenced either directly or after in vitro stimulation (not recorded which). The source of these receptors is a human donor in good health (CMV status not recorded). Some clones in this sample may be carry-over from other donors' samples.

This chain joins TRBV7-9 and TRBJ1-1, with D possibly matching TRBD1 (5 bases). V lost 3 bases, J lost 1 base, and 12 bases lay in between. The length of the CDR3 is 15 residues. Germline loops: CDR1 SEHNR, CDR2 FQNEAQ (reference sequence). In DNA form, the CDR3 reads TGTGCCAGCAGCTTCTACATCGGGGCGAACACTGAAGCTTTCTTT. Residues: CASSFYIGANTEAFF.

The chain joins TRBV12-3 or TRBV12-4 to TRBJ2-5; 8 bases fit TRBD1. The CDR3 sequence is 15 residues long. V lost 6 bases to trimming and J lost 5 bases; unmatched junction nucleotides: 11. In DNA form, the CDR3 reads TGTGCCAGCAGGCAGACAGGGGCGGTGATTGAGACCCAGTACTTC. Protein product: CASRQTGAVIETQYF.

V is TRBV7-9 and J is TRBJ2-3; D is undetermined. CDR1 and CDR2 (germline): SEHNR, FQNEAQ (reference sequence). The CDR3 length is 11 residues. V was trimmed by 5 bases and J by 4 bases, leaving 4 bases between them. The CDR3 region is CASSESDTQYF. The CDR3, as DNA: TGTGCCAGCAGCGAATCAGATACGCAGTATTTT. The complete variable domain, with remaining parts taken from reference TRBV7-9 and TRBJ2-3, reads DTGVSQNPRHKITKRGQNVTFRCDPISEHNRLYWYRQTLGQGPEFLTYFQNEAQLEKSRLLSDRFSAERPKGSFSTLEIQRTEQGDSAMYLCASSESDTQYFGPGTRLTVL.

This clonotype has more than one count but fewer than ten. The chain links TRBV15 to TRBJ1-1, with 8 nucleotides matching TRBD1. V was clipped by 0 bases and J by 10 bases; unmatched bases: 7. In germline, CDR1 is LNHNV, CDR2 YYDKDF (reference sequence). This CDR3 has 14 amino acids. DNA of the CDR3: TGTGCCACCAGCAGAGATGATTTCAGGGGGCGAGCTTTCTTT. Translated, it gives CATSRDDFRGRAFF.

This clonotype was found a few times. This chain links TRBV7-8 with TRBJ1-1; 7 bases align to TRBD1. Germline V gives CDR1 SGHVS, CDR2 FQNEAQ. The CDR3 has 17 residues. J gave up 5 bases and V 8 bases, and 20 bases lay outside the gene matches. DNA of the CDR3: TGTGCCAGCGCTAAGGGGTCCCGACAGGGTCGAATAACTGAAGCTTTCTTT. This sequence encodes CASAKGSRQGRITEAFF. Full variable domain (outside the CDR3, taken from reference TRBV7-8 and TRBJ1-1): GAGVSQSPRYKVAKRGQDVALRCDPISGHVSLFWYQQALGQGPEFLTYFQNEAQLDKSGLPSDRFFAERPEGSVSTLKIQRTQQEDSAVYLCASAKGSRQGRITEAFFGQGTRLTVV.

The rearrangement uses TRBV19 and TRBJ2-1; TRBD1 matches 10 bases. Trimming cost V 1 base and J 7 bases; bases outside gene matches: 7. CDR1 is LNHDA and CDR2 is SQIVND in the germline V gene (reference sequence). This CDR3 spans 16 amino acids. CDR3 in amino acids: CASSIGRGQGLNEQFF. The CDR3 DNA reads TGTGCCAGTAGTATAGGCCGGGGACAGGGGCTGAATGAGCAGTTCTTC.

The genes are TRBV6-2 or TRBV6-3 and TRBJ1-5, with D hard to call. Germline V gene data show CDR1 as MNHEY and CDR2 as SVGEGT. This CDR3 comprises 15 residues. V was clipped by 2 bases and J by 1 base, with 9 bases between them. This chain's CDR3 is CASSYKEGSNQPQHF. The CDR3 nucleotides read TGTGCCAGCAGTTACAAGGAGGGCAGCAATCAGCCCCAGCATTTT.

The gene calls are TRBV30 and TRBJ1-1; 7 bases fit TRBD1. This CDR3 region has 14 residues. Germline CDR1 GTSNPN, CDR2 SVGIG (reference sequence). V was pared by 2 bases and J by 0 bases, with 3 bases of the junction left unmatched. DNA of the CDR3: TGTGCCTGGAGTCGACAGGGCGTGAACACTGAAGCTTTCTTT. It yields the protein CAWSRQGVNTEAFF.

This rearrangement joins TRBV29-1 to TRBJ2-7; D is unresolved. V was shortened by 1 base and J by 2 bases, with 6 bases between the two germline ends. Germline CDR1 reads SQVTM; CDR2 reads ANQGSEA. The CDR3 has 12 residues. In nucleotides, the CDR3 is TGCAGCGTTGAAGTGTCGACCTACGAGCAGTACTTC. Its translation is CSVEVSTYEQYF.

This clonotype appeared a few times. The rearrangement links TRBV6-2 or TRBV6-3 to TRBJ2-1; 12 bases are a match to TRBD2. The CDR3 spans 18 residues. The V gene's germline CDR1 is MNHEY and CDR2 SVGEGT. V lost 4 bases, J lost 6 bases, and 13 bases stayed unmatched. For the CDR3, the DNA is TGTGCCAGCAGTTTGATGACTAGCGGGAGTCCCGATCTCAATGAGCAGTTCTTC. It encodes CASSLMTSGSPDLNEQFF.

The chain recombines TRBV14 with TRBJ1-1; 7 nucleotides match TRBD1. Germline V gene sequence: CDR1 SGHDN, CDR2 FVKESK. The CDR3 is 14 residues long. Unmatched junction bases numbered 7, after V lost 4 bases and J lost 5 bases. The DNA of the CDR3 is TGTGCCAGCAGCCTCAACAGGGGTCGGACTGAAGCTTTCTTT. Its protein is CASSLNRGRTEAFF.

V gene TRBV4-1 combines with J gene TRBJ2-1; the D is unclear. Per the germline V gene, CDR1 is MGHRA and CDR2 is YSYEKL. Trimming left V 4 bases short and J 4 bases short, with 8 bases between. CDR3 length: 13 amino acids. DNA of the CDR3: TGCGCCAGCAGCCTGAACGGGTACAATGAGCAGTTCTTC. It specifies CASSLNGYNEQFF.

This clonotype has a count of ten or more. This chain joins TRBV7-2 and TRBJ2-7; 10 bases line up with TRBD1. V lost 2 bases and J lost 0; bases outside the gene matches: 10. CDR1 and CDR2 from the germline V gene are SGHTA and FQGNSA. This CDR3 comprises 18 residues. CDR3 in DNA: TGTGCCAGCAGCTTAACCCGGGACAGGGGCCCCAGCTCCTACGAGCAGTACTTC. Protein product: CASSLTRDRGPSSYEQYF. Drawing the rest from reference TRBV7-2 and TRBJ2-7, the complete variable domain is GAGVSQSPSNKVTEKGKDVELRCDPISGHTALYWYRQSLGQGLEFLIYFQGNSAPDKSGLPSDRFSAERTGGSVSTLTIQRTQQEDSAVYLCASSLTRDRGPSSYEQYFGPGTRLTVT.